The rows below give T cell receptor beta chains drawn from one sample of a study of blood T cell repertoires in COVID-19. The protocol was immunoSEQ multiplex PCR, while the TCRdb copy is restricted to in-frame clones and leaves out a portion. The data show roughly 70,000 clones, 80% to 95% seen once. Material for sequencing was peripheral blood. These receptors were taken from a human donor in a cohort sampled during active COVID-19. The CDR3 runs from the conserved cysteine through the conserved F or W. D genes are given only for firm matches. Size values are once, few and many counts, or a class for expanded clones, and some rows have none.

TRBV6-1	-	TRBJ2-5	TRBD2	TGTGCCAGCAGTGAAAGAGGCGGGGGAGCACAAGAGACCCAGTACTTC	CASSERGGGAQETQYF
TRBV5-1	-	TRBJ1-5	-	TGCGCCAGCAGCCTGGGACAAGATCAGCCCCAGCATTTT	CASSLGQDQPQHF
TRBV6-5	-	TRBJ1-1	TRBD1	TGTGCCAGCAGCACCCAGGGGGGCCCTGAAGCTTTCTTT	CASSTQGGPEAFF
TRBV7-2	-	TRBJ2-1	-	TGTGCCAGCAGCCCCGGGACGGGGGGACACTACAATGAGCAGTTCTTC	CASSPGTGGHYNEQFF
TRBV10-3	-	TRBJ2-1	-	TGTGCCATCAGTTCCGAGGTCTACAATGAGCAGTTCTTC	CAISSEVYNEQFF
TRBV11-3	-	TRBJ1-3	TRBD1	TGTGCCAGCAGCTCCGGACAGGGCTCTGGAAACACCATATATTTT	CASSSGQGSGNTIYF
TRBV7-9	-	TRBJ2-3	-	TGTGCCAGCAGCCGACTGGTCTATACGCAGTATTTT	CASSRLVYTQYF
TRBV9	once	TRBJ2-1	TRBD2	TGTGCCAGCAGCTTAGGACTAGCGGGGGGCCGAGACTACAATGAGCAGTTCTTC	CASSLGLAGGRDYNEQFF
TRBV2	-	TRBJ1-1	-	TGTGCCAGCTCGGGAGGTACAGCCAACACTGAAGCTTTCTTT	CASSGGTANTEAFF
TRBV19	-	TRBJ1-5	TRBD1	TGTGCCAGTAGTACCCGACAGGGGAGAGGCAATCAGCCCCAGCATTTT	CASSTRQGRGNQPQHF
TRBV9	-	TRBJ1-5	TRBD1	TGTGCCAGCAGCGTCGAGTCCCAGACAGGGAATCAGCCCCAGCATTTT	CASSVESQTGNQPQHF
TRBV15	-	TRBJ2-5	-	TGTGCCACCAGCAGAGATCGGGAAGAGACCCAGTACTTC	CATSRDREETQYF
TRBV19	-	TRBJ1-2	TRBD1	TGTGCCAGTACGGCCCTGGGACAGAACCTCTATGGCTACACCTTC	CASTALGQNLYGYTF
TRBV4-2	-	TRBJ2-5	-	TGTGCCAGCAGCCAAGCAAGAGGGAGCATCCAAGAGACCCAGTACTTC	CASSQARGSIQETQYF
TRBV9	-	TRBJ1-3	TRBD1	TGTGCCAGCAGCGGGACAGGGCCCTCTGGAAACACCATATATTTT	CASSGTGPSGNTIYF
TRBV16	-	TRBJ2-2	-	TGTGCCAGCAGCCGCGGCAGGGGACCCACCGGGGAGCTGTTTTTT	CASSRGRGPTGELFF
TRBV3-1/TRBV3-2	few	TRBJ1-5	-	TGTGCCAGCAGCCCCCTAGGGGTTCAGCCCCAGCATTTT	CASSPLGVQPQHF
TRBV7-6	-	TRBJ2-5	-	TGTGCCAGCAGCTTAAGCCGTCAAGAGACCCAGTACTTC	CASSLSRQETQYF
TRBV30	-	TRBJ1-3	-	TGTGCCTGGGGCACAGGGTCCTCTGGAAACACCATATATTTT	CAWGTGSSGNTIYF
TRBV6-2/TRBV6-3	-	TRBJ1-2	-	TGTGCCAGCAGCAGGGGCGCGGGCTACACCTTC	CASSRGAGYTF
TRBV7-6	-	TRBJ2-7	TRBD2	TGTGCCAGCAGCTCTCCGGGACTAGCGGGGGCGTTCTCCTACGAGCAGTACTTC	CASSSPGLAGAFSYEQYF
TRBV5-1	-	TRBJ1-1	-	TGCGCCAGCATGAAGACAGGATTAACGAACACTGAAGCTTTCTTT	CASMKTGLTNTEAFF
TRBV7-6	-	TRBJ2-3	TRBD2	TGTGCCAGCAGCTTAGCGGGAGGACGGGGGGGCCACTCAGATACGCAGTATTTT	CASSLAGGRGGHSDTQYF
TRBV6-5	few	TRBJ1-1	-	TGTGCCAGCAGTTACGCCCAAGGGAGGGCTTTCTTT	CASSYAQGRAFF
TRBV6-6	-	TRBJ2-4	-	TGTGCCAGCAGTTACTCCAGGGTAAACATTCAGTACTTC	CASSYSRVNIQYF
TRBV20-1	-	TRBJ2-1	TRBD2	TGCAGTGCTAGTCAAGCGGGGGTTTTCTACAATGAGCAGTTCTTC	CSASQAGVFYNEQFF
TRBV5-8	-	TRBJ1-2	-	TGTGCCAGCAGCTTGTTTTTTAGTTTGAGGGATGGCTACACCTTC	CASSLFFSLRDGYTF
TRBV14	-	TRBJ1-2	-	TGTGCCAGCAGCCGGTTGTACAATGCGGGCCTCACCCAATTTAACTATGGCTACACCTTC	CASSRLYNAGLTQFNYGYTF
TRBV27	few	TRBJ1-2	-	TGTGCCAGCAGTTTTGGACAGTCCTATGGCTACACCTTC	CASSFGQSYGYTF
TRBV19	once	TRBJ1-1	-	TGTGCCAGTTCCAGACCTAAACAGGGAAACACTGAAGCTTTCTTT	CASSRPKQGNTEAFF
TRBV4-3	-	TRBJ2-5	TRBD2	TGCGCCAGCAGCCAAGATGGAGCGGGGTTCCAAGAGACCCAGTACTTC	CASSQDGAGFQETQYF
TRBV4-1	-	TRBJ1-1	TRBD1	TGCGCCAGCAGCCAAGATTTTGTCGTCGGACAGGGTGACCAGAACACTGAAGCTTTCTTT	CASSQDFVVGQGDQNTEAFF
TRBV18	-	TRBJ1-5	-	TGTGCCAGCTCACCCGGTCCCCCGCAACCCCAGCATTTT	CASSPGPPQPQHF
TRBV6-5	-	TRBJ2-3	TRBD2	TGTGCCAGCAGTCCTCTAGCGGAAAGCACAGATACGCAGTATTTT	CASSPLAESTDTQYF
TRBV10-1	-	TRBJ1-2	-	TGCGCCAGCAGCCATACCAGGGGCTACACCTTC	CASSHTRGYTF
TRBV5-6	-	TRBJ2-3	-	TGTGCCAGCAGCTTGTTCGCGAATACGCAGTATTTT	CASSLFANTQYF
TRBV15	-	TRBJ2-3	TRBD1	TGTGCCACCAGCACGACAGGGTCAGATACGCAGTATTTT	CATSTTGSDTQYF
TRBV5-3	-	TRBJ1-5	-	TGTGCCAGAAGCACCCAGACAGTAAATAGCAATCAGCCCCAGCATTTT	CARSTQTVNSNQPQHF
TRBV7-6	-	TRBJ2-5	TRBD2	TGTGCCAGCAGCTTAGCGGCTAGCGGGGGACAGGAGACCCAGTACTTC	CASSLAASGGQETQYF